These 9 T cell receptor beta chains share one sample of origin, sequenced in a study of graft-versus-host responses after intestinal transplantation. Libraries were prepared by immunoSEQ multiplex PCR; TCRdb keeps only in-frame clonotypes and omits some of them. The sample shows about 77,000 clones, approximately 92% of them seen only once. Sequencing was performed on PBMCs, taken 98 days after intestinal transplantation. The source is a human patient who received an intestinal transplant, so some T cells may come from the graft donor.

The chain recombines TRBV9 with TRBJ2-5; D possibly corresponds to TRBD2 (7 bases). Trimming pared 3 bases from V and 5 bases from J, leaving 17 bases between. Looked up from germline, CDR1 is SGDLS and CDR2 is YYNGEE. The CDR3 sequence is 15 residues long. The CDR3 DNA reads TGTGCCAGCAGCGCCGGAGGGGGGGCGGCGGAGACCCAGTACTTC. Amino acid sequence: CASSAGGGAAETQYF.

A remark on this clone: At one boundary the junction diverges from the germline segment, which might be a read error. The chain links TRBV5-1 to TRBJ1-2; 8 positions agree with TRBD1. CDR3 length equals 13 residues. Germline-derived CDR1 and CDR2 are SGHRS and YFSETQ. For the CDR3, the DNA is TGCGCCAGCAGCTTGGCGGGACAGGACCCGTTGTACTTC. Its translation is CASSLAGQDPLYF.

The table lists this clone with a count of one. The chain uses TRBV19 and TRBJ1-5; 7 bases line up with TRBD1. This CDR3 spans 15 amino acids. V lost 4 bases and J lost 4; bases outside the gene matches: 7. The germline V gene has CDR1 LNHDA and CDR2 SQIVND (reference sequence). DNA of the CDR3: TGTGCCAGTAGTACCCCACAGGGGCGGAATCAGCCCCAGCATTTT. Amino acid sequence: CASSTPQGRNQPQHF.

V and J are TRBV15 and TRBJ2-2; D is tentatively TRBD1 or TRBD2 (5 bases each). The CDR3 is made up of 16 amino acids. CDR1 and CDR2 from the germline V gene are LNHNV and YYDKDF (reference sequence). V was shortened by 3 bases and J by 1 base, with 12 bases between the two germline ends. The CDR3 nucleotides are TGTGCCACCAGCAGTCCCCTGGGGGTGAACACCGGGGAGCTGTTTTTT. Translating gives CATSSPLGVNTGELFF. Full variable domain (missing parts from reference TRBV15 and TRBJ2-2): DAMVIQNPRYQVTQFGKPVTLSCSQTLNHNVMYWYQQKSSQAPKLLFHYYDKDFNNEADTPDNFQSRRPNTSFCFLDIRSPGLGDTAMYLCATSSPLGVNTGELFFGEGSRLTVL.

The V gene is TRBV29-1, the J gene TRBJ2-7; tentatively, D is TRBD2 (7 bases). From germline, CDR1 is SQVTM and CDR2 ANQGSEA. The germline V and J ends were trimmed by 4 bases and 3 bases, with 25 bases remaining between them. The CDR3 consists of 17 residues. In DNA, the CDR3 is TGCAGCGTTGCTCGGGGGGTGGGGGGGCCCGGCGGCTACGAGCAGTACTTC. This encodes CSVARGVGGPGGYEQYF.

The chain couples TRBV6-1 to TRBJ2-1; D is unresolved. Trimming pared 7 bases from V and 0 bases from J, leaving 10 bases between. The CDR3 runs 14 residues. The V gene's germline CDR1 is MNHNS and CDR2 SASEGT. The CDR3 region has the DNA TGTGCCAGCACCTCTGGGGACTCCTACAATGAGCAGTTCTTC. Protein: CASTSGDSYNEQFF.

The V call is TRBV4-1, the J call TRBJ2-3; possible D gene TRBD2, 5 bases. Per the germline V gene, CDR1 is MGHRA and CDR2 is YSYEKL. The CDR3 has 18 residues. Trimming took 0 bases from V and 4 from J, leaving 20 bases between them. For the CDR3, the DNA is TGCGCCAGCAGCCAAGAGATCCGGACTCTCTGGGGAGCAGATACGCAGTATTTT. Protein product: CASSQEIRTLWGADTQYF.

The chain recombines TRBV14 with TRBJ1-4, with D possibly being TRBD1 (6 bases). Germline V gene lookup returns CDR1 SGHDN and CDR2 FVKESK. The CDR3 extends over 14 amino acids. The ends were cut back, 1 base at V and 10 bases at J, with 13 bases in the middle. In DNA form, the CDR3 reads TGTGCCAGCAGCCAAGTTCTGACAGGAGGAAAACTGTTTTTT. Its translation: CASSQVLTGGKLFF. Drawing the rest from reference TRBV14 and TRBJ1-4, the complete variable domain is EAGVTQFPSHSVIEKGQTVTLRCDPISGHDNLYWYRRVMGKEIKFLLHFVKESKQDESGMPNNRFLAERTGGTYSTLKVQPAELEDSGVYFCASSQVLTGGKLFFGSGTQLSVL.

The chain has TRBV28 and TRBJ1-5; D is unresolved. V was trimmed by 3 bases and J by 0 bases, leaving 3 bases between them. This CDR3 has 13 residues. Germline CDR1 and CDR2: MDHEN and SYDVKM. The CDR3: CASSLRSNQPQHF. DNA of the CDR3: TGTGCCAGCAGTTTGCGTAGCAATCAGCCCCAGCATTTT.